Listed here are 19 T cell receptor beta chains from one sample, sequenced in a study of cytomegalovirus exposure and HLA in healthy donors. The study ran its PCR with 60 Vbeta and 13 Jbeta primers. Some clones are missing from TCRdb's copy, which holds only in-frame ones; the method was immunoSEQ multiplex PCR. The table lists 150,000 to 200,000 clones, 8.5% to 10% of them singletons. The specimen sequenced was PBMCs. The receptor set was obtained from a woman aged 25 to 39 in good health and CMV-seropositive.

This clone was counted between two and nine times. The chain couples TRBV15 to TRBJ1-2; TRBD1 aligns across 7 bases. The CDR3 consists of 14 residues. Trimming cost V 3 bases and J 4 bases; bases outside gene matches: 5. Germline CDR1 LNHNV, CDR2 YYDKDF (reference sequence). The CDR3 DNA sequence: TGTGCCACCAGCAGCCCCAGGGGGAGCTATGGCTACACCTTC. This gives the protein CATSSPRGSYGYTF.

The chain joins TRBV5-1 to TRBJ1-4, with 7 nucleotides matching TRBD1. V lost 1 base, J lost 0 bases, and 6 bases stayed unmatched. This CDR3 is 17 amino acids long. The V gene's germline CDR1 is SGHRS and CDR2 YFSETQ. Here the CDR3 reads CASSLSRDSPTNEKLFF. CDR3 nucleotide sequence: TGCGCCAGCAGCTTGTCACGGGACAGCCCAACTAATGAAAAACTGTTTTTT.

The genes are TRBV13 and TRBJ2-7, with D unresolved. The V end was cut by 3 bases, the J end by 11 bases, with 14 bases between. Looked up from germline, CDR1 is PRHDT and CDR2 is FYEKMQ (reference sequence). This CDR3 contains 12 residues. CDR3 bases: TGTGCCAGCAGCTTTCTCGAGGCTCCGGAGTACTTC. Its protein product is CASSFLEAPEYF.

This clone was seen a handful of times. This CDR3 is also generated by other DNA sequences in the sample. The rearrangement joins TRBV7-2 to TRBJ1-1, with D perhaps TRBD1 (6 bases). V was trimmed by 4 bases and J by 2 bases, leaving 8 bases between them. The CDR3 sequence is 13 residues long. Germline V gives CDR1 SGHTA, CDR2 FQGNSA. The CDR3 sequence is CASSSQGNTEAFF. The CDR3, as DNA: TGTGCCAGCAGCTCACAGGGAAACACTGAAGCTTTCTTT.

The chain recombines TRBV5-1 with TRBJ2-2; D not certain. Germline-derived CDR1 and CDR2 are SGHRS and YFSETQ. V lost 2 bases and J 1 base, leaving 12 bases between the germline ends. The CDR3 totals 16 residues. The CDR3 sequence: CASSFWVEENTGELFF. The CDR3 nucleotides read TGCGCCAGCAGCTTTTGGGTCGAGGAGAACACCGGGGAGCTGTTTTTT.

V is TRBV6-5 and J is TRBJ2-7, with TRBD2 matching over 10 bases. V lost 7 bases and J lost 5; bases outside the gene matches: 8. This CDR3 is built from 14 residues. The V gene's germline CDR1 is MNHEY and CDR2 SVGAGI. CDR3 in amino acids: CASKAGGPSNEQYF. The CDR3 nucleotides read TGTGCCAGCAAAGCGGGAGGGCCTTCCAACGAGCAGTACTTC.

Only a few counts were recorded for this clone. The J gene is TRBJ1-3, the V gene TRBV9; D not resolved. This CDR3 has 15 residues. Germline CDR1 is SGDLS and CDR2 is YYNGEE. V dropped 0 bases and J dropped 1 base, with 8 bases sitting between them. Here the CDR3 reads CASSVAGVSGNTIYF. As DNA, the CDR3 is TGTGCCAGCAGCGTAGCCGGGGTTTCTGGAAACACCATATATTTT.

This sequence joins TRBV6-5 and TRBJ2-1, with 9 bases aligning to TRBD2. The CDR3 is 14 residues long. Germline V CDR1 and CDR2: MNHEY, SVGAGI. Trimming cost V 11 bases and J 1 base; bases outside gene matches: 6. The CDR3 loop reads CAASSGASYNEQFF. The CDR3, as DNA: TGTGCCGCCTCTAGCGGGGCGTCCTACAATGAGCAGTTCTTC.

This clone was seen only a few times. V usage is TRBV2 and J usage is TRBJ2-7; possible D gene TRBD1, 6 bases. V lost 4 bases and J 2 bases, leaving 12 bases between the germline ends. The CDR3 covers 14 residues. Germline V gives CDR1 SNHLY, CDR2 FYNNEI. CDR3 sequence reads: CASSGTVIPYEQYF. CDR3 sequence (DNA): TGTGCCAGCAGTGGGACAGTCATTCCCTACGAGCAGTACTTC.

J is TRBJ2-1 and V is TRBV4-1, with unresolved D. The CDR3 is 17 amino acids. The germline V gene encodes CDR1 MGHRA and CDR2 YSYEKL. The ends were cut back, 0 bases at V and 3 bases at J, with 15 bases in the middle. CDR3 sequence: CASSQDEADALYNEQFF. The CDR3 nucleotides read TGCGCCAGCAGCCAAGACGAGGCAGACGCTCTCTACAATGAGCAGTTCTTC.

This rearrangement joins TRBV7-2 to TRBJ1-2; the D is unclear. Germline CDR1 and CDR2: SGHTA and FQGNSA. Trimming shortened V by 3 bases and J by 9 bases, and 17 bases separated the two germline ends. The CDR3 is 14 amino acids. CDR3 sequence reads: CASSFPPAIASYTF. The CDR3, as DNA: TGTGCCAGCAGCTTTCCCCCTGCAATTGCGAGCTACACCTTC.

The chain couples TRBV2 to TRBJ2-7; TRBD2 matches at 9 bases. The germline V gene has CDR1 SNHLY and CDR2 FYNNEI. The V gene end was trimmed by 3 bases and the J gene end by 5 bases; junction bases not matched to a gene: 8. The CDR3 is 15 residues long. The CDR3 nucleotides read TGTGCCAGCAGTGATAGGCTAGCGGGATCCCACGAGCAGTACTTC. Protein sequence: CASSDRLAGSHEQYF.

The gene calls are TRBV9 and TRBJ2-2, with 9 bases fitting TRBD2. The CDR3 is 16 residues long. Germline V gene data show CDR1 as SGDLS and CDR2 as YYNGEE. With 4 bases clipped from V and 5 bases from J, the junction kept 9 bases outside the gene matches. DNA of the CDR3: TGTGCCAGCAGCTCCTCCCGTGCGGGAGGGACCGGGGAGCTGTTTTTT. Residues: CASSSSRAGGTGELFF.

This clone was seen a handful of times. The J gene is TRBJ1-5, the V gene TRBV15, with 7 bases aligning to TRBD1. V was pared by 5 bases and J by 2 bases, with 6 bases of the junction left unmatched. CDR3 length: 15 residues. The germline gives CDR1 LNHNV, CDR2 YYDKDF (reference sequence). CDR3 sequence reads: CATSPDREGNQPQHF. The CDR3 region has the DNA TGTGCCACCAGCCCCGACAGGGAGGGCAATCAGCCCCAGCATTTT.

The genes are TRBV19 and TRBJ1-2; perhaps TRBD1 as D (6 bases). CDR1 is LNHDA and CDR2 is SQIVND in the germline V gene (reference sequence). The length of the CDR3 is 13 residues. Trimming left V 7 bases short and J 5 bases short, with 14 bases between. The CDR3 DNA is TGTGCCAGTACGCCGGACAGCGAGTATGGCTACACCTTC. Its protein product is CASTPDSEYGYTF.

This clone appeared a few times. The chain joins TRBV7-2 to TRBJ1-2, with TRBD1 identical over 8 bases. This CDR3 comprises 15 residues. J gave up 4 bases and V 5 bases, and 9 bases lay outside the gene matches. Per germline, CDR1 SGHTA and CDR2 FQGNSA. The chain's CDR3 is CASSDNYGTGYGYTF. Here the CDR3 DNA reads TGTGCCAGCAGCGACAACTACGGGACAGGCTATGGCTACACCTTC.

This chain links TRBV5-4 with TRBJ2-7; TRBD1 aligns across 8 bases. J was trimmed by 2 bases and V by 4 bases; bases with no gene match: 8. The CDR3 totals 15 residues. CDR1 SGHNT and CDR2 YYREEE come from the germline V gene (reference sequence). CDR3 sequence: CASSATGGLPYEQYF. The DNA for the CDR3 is TGTGCCAGCAGCGCTACAGGGGGTCTCCCCTACGAGCAGTACTTC.

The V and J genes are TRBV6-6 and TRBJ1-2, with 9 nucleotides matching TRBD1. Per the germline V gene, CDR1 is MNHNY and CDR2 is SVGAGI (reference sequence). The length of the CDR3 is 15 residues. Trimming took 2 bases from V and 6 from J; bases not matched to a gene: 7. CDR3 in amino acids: CASSYPLDRGDGYTF. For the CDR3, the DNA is TGTGCCAGCAGTTACCCTCTAGACAGGGGGGATGGCTACACCTTC.

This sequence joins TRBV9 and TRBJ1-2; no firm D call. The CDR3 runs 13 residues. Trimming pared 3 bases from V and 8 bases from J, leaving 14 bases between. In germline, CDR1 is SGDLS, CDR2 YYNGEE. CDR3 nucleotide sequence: TGTGCCAGCAGCGCCCGGACTTTGGGCGGCTACACCTTC. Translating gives CASSARTLGGYTF.